Described below is a single TCR beta chain sequence and its context. Its target is unknown. This sample stems from a study of T cell repertoires in cytomegalovirus infection. About the study: CMV infection and matching HLA type were both indicated by public TCR beta signatures.

Study-level results: The ex vivo response was dominated by HLA-C-restricted CMV-specific TCR beta clonotypes.

TCRdb reprocessed the reads via MiXCR and lists one record per CDR3 protein. The table lists almost 500,000 distinct CDR3 sequences, 10% to 12% of them singletons. CDR3 length equals 11 residues. Trimming removed 4 bases from V and 5 bases from J, with 8 bases in between. CDR1 and CDR2 from the germline V gene are SQVTM and ANQGSEA. The chain joins TRBV29-1 to TRBJ1-2, with D tentatively TRBD1 (5 bases). The source of this sequence is a human donor in good health (CMV status not recorded). Some clones in this sample may be carry-over from other donors' samples. Sequenced sample: PBMCs. CDR3: CSVAQEYGYTF. The CDR3 nucleotides read TGCAGCGTTGCACAGGAGTATGGCTACACCTTC.